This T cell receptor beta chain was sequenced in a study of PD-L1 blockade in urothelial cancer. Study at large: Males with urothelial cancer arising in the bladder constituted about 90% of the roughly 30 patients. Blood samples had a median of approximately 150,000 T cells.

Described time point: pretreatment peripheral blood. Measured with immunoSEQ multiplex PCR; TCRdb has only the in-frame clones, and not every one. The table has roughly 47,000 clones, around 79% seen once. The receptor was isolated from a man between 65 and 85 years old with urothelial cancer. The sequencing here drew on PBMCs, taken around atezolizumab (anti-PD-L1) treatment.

CDR3 protein: CAIRTGTGSDTQYF. The CDR3 nucleotides are TGTGCCATCAGAACCGGGACAGGGTCAGATACGCAGTATTTT. The rearrangement links TRBV10-3 to TRBJ2-3; TRBD1 matches 9 bases. The junction had 5 bases not matched to a gene; V was cut back by 6 bases and J by 4 bases. CDR1 ENHRY and CDR2 SYGVKD come from the germline V gene. The CDR3 is 14 amino acids.